Below, 2 T cell receptor beta chains from the same sample are listed, as sequenced in a study of regulatory T cells in long-lasting Graves disease. Construction of the TCR beta libraries employed iRepertoire HTBI primers in conjunction with Arm-PCR of CDR3 regions. MiXCR was run by TCRdb on the multiplex PCR reads, yielding one entry per CDR3 protein. The table has a few hundred thousand distinct CDR3 sequences, around 20% seen once. As for time point: persistent/refractory GD, antithyroid drugs over 5 years with positive TRAb. The authors made the TCR library using RNA they extracted from PBMCs. The material was peripheral blood mononuclear cells (PBMCs), obtained when the disease was refractory, from a patient treated with antithyroid drugs. Receptor source: a female donor with Graves disease.

This rearrangement joins TRBV24-1 to TRBJ1-5, with 10 nucleotides matching TRBD1. The CDR3 consists of 18 residues. Germline V gene lookup returns CDR1 KGHDR and CDR2 SFDVKD. Losses at the gene ends were 5 bases for V and 3 bases for J; bases not matched to a gene: 12. CDR3 bases: TGTGCCACCAGTGTCCCCCCGAAGGGACAGGGGTACAATCAGCCCCAGCATTTT. It codes for CATSVPPKGQGYNQPQHF.

This clonotype was counted a single time. The rearrangement links TRBV30 to TRBJ1-2; 10 bases line up with TRBD1. The CDR3 spans 14 residues. Germline V CDR1 and CDR2: GTSNPN, SVGIG (reference sequence). The trim removed 3 bases at V and 6 bases at J, leaving 7 bases unmatched. The DNA for the CDR3 is TGTGCCTGGAGGGGACAGGGGATCGGAAATGGCTACACCTTC. Protein: CAWRGQGIGNGYTF. Full variable domain (missing parts from reference TRBV30 and TRBJ1-2): SQTIHQWPATLVQPVGSPLSLECTVEGTSNPNLYWYRQAAGRGLQLLFYSVGIGQISSEVPQNLSASRPQDRQFILSSKKLLLSDSGFYLCAWRGQGIGNGYTFGSGTRLTVV.